Each of the 13 T cell receptor beta chains below was sequenced from the same sample in a study of T cells in tuberculosis. Thawed, overnight-rested PBMC were stained with GMM-loaded CD1B tetramer, viability dye and anti-CD3, then sorted. The CD1B tetramers carried C32 glucose monomycolate purified from Rhodococcus equi. Using immunoSEQ multiplex PCR, the repertoire was profiled, and TCRdb retains in-frame clones only, with some absent. The sample shows around 60,000 clones, about 86% of them seen only once. Sequencing was done on a sample of CD1b-GMM tetramer-negative cells sorted from PBMCs. Receptors originate from an adult woman with latent tuberculosis.

This clone has a handful of counts. This sequence joins TRBV9 and TRBJ2-1; 8 nucleotides agree with TRBD1. The germline V gene has CDR1 SGDLS and CDR2 YYNGEE. V lost 3 bases, J lost 6 bases, and 14 bases stayed unmatched. This CDR3 spans 17 amino acids. CDR3 residues: CASSALSGQGRGNEQFF. The CDR3 DNA reads as TGTGCCAGCAGCGCCCTCTCCGGACAGGGAAGGGGCAATGAGCAGTTCTTC.

The genes are TRBV12-2 and TRBJ1-4; the D call of TRBD1 is as the table states it, not checked on the DNA. TRBV12-2 is a recognized pseudogene. CDR3 size: 15 residues. CDR3 region: CASRLEGVVSEKLFF. The CDR3 nucleotides read TGTGCAAGTCGCTTAGAAGGGGTAGTAAGTGAAAAACTGTTTTTT.

The chain carries TRBV4-2 and TRBJ1-6, with 8 bases aligning to TRBD1. CDR1 is LGHNA and CDR2 is YNFKEQ in the germline V gene. CDR3 length: 18 residues. V shed 1 base, J shed 7 bases, and the junction held 12 bases outside the gene matches. CDR3 protein: CASSQGSRRTGRNSPLHF. In nucleotides, the CDR3 is TGTGCCAGCAGCCAAGGTTCAAGACGGACAGGGCGGAATTCACCCCTCCACTTT.

V is TRBV4-3 and J is TRBJ2-5; the match to TRBD2 covers 12 bases. This CDR3 spans 16 amino acids. CDR1 and CDR2 (germline): LGHNA, YSLEER. V dropped 1 base and J dropped 4; count of bases not matched to a gene: 4. The CDR3 protein is CASSQGRGLAGETQYF. CDR3 coding DNA: TGCGCCAGCAGCCAAGGCAGGGGACTAGCGGGAGAGACCCAGTACTTC.

This sequence joins TRBV5-1 and TRBJ2-7, with D possibly being TRBD1 (5 bases). This CDR3 spans 14 amino acids. From germline, CDR1 is SGHRS and CDR2 YFSETQ. Trimming shortened V by 0 bases and J by 3 bases, and 10 bases separated the two germline ends. The CDR3 bases are TGCGCCAGCAGCTTGGAGCAGGGCCTCTACGAGCAGTACTTC. This translates into CASSLEQGLYEQYF.

This chain joins TRBV6-5 and TRBJ2-3; D may be TRBD1 (7 bases). From germline, CDR1 is MNHEY and CDR2 SVGAGI. The CDR3 consists of 15 residues. The V and J ends lost 3 bases and 5 bases respectively, with 15 bases between them. The CDR3 DNA sequence: TGTGCCAGCAGTTATGGCGCCCAGGGGGGAGATACGCAGTATTTT. It translates to CASSYGAQGGDTQYF.

The J gene is TRBJ2-5, the V gene TRBV4-2, with D possibly TRBD2 on 5 matching bases. The better agreement between TRBJ2-7 and the DNA end casts doubt on the J call. Germline assignment: CDR1 LGHNA and CDR2 YNFKEQ. The CDR3 sequence is 14 residues long. The CDR3 DNA is TGTGCCAGCAGCCGGAGTAGCTGGCGGGACGAGCAGTACTTC. Residues: CASSRSSWRDEQYF.

The V call is TRBV7-7, the J call TRBJ2-7; D gene unclear. Germline CDR1 is SSHAT and CDR2 is FNYEAQ (reference sequence). This CDR3 spans 14 amino acids. Trimming removed 5 bases from V and 5 bases from J, with 16 bases in between. The CDR3, as DNA: TGTGCCAGCAGCCCGCAGACTGGTTCGAACGAGCAGTACTTC. Protein: CASSPQTGSNEQYF.

This chain uses TRBV5-1 with TRBJ2-7; the match to TRBD1 covers 7 bases. This CDR3 spans 13 amino acids. Trimming removed 7 bases from V and 7 bases from J; junction bases left unmatched: 11. The germline CDR1 and CDR2 sequences are SGHRS and YFSETQ. The CDR3 sequence: CASFNDRAEEQYF. CDR3 sequence (DNA): TGCGCCAGCTTTAACGACAGGGCCGAGGAGCAGTACTTC.

This chain joins TRBV4-2 and TRBJ2-5, with D perhaps TRBD2 (6 bases). The CDR3 spans 15 residues. V was pared by 3 bases and J by 0 bases, with 11 bases between. Germline-derived CDR1 and CDR2 are LGHNA and YNFKEQ. DNA of the CDR3: TGTGCCAGCAGCCAGGAGGACTACCACCAAGAGACCCAGTACTTC. It yields the protein CASSQEDYHQETQYF.

In DNA, the CDR3 is TGTGCCAGCAGTTCCATTAGCGGGATAGCAGATACGCAGTATTTT. Translation: CASSSISGIADTQYF. The chain employs TRBV14 and TRBJ2-3; 8 nucleotides line up with TRBD2. The germline V gene encodes CDR1 SGHDN and CDR2 FVKESK. CDR3 length equals 15 residues. Trimming at V came to 6 bases and at J to 4 bases, leaving 9 bases not matched to a gene.

The CDR3 loop is CASSQGAKAFF. In DNA, the CDR3 is TGTGCCAGCAGTCAAGGGGCAAAAGCTTTCTTT. The chain has TRBV28 and TRBJ1-1, with TRBD1 as a possible D gene (5 bases). The CDR3 spans 11 residues. Trimming took 5 bases from V and 9 from J, leaving 10 bases between them. The germline CDR1 and CDR2 sequences are MDHEN and SYDVKM.

The gene calls are TRBV28 and TRBJ1-4; 8 bases line up with TRBD1. The V segment lost 7 bases and the J segment 0 bases; nucleotides outside the gene matches: 7. The CDR3 is made up of 16 amino acids. The germline CDR1 and CDR2 sequences are MDHEN and SYDVKM. In DNA, the CDR3 is TGTGCCAGCACAAGGACAGGGCGGACAACTAATGAAAAACTGTTTTTT. Translated, it gives CASTRTGRTTNEKLFF.